This is a list of T cell receptor beta chains from one sample in a study of blood T cell repertoires in COVID-19. Sequencing used immunoSEQ multiplex PCR; TCRdb keeps in-frame clones, though not all of them. Of 200,000 to 250,000 clones in the sample, around 84% were seen once. The sequencing sample was made of peripheral blood. Receptors were obtained from a man between 40 and 49 years old with acute or convalescent COVID-19. CDR3s include the opening cysteine and the closing phenylalanine or tryptophan. The D gene is left open where the match is weak. For some rows the clone size is stated as once, few or many, or as a class when expanded; others skip it.

clone_size: few; d_call: NA; v_call: TRBV7-2; j_call: TRBJ1-4; cdr3_nt: TGTGCCAGCAGCTTAGACAGGGCCATTGAAAAACTGTTTTTT; cdr3_aa: CASSLDRAIEKLFF
clone_size: few; d_call: NA; v_call: TRBV5-8; j_call: TRBJ1-2; cdr3_nt: TGTGCCAGCAGCTTGGCCTTAGTAGGCAGGGCCTTCTATGGCTACACCTTC; cdr3_aa: CASSLALVGRAFYGYTF
clone_size: NA; d_call: TRBD1; v_call: TRBV5-4; j_call: TRBJ2-7; cdr3_nt: TGTGCCAGCAGCTGGACAGGGAACGGCTACGAGCAGTACTTC; cdr3_aa: CASSWTGNGYEQYF
clone_size: NA; d_call: NA; v_call: TRBV19; j_call: TRBJ2-6; cdr3_nt: TGTGCCAGTAGTGTACCCGGGACTGGGGCCAACGTCCTGACTTTC; cdr3_aa: CASSVPGTGANVLTF
clone_size: NA; d_call: NA; v_call: TRBV5-6; j_call: TRBJ1-2; cdr3_nt: TGTGCCAGCAGCTATACCGAAGTCCAGGGCTCCTATGGCTACACCTTC; cdr3_aa: CASSYTEVQGSYGYTF
clone_size: few; d_call: TRBD1; v_call: TRBV10-3; j_call: TRBJ1-2; cdr3_nt: TGTGCCAGCGAAGGGACAGGGGGGGGCTACACCTTC; cdr3_aa: CASEGTGGGYTF
clone_size: NA; d_call: TRBD1; v_call: TRBV24-1; j_call: TRBJ2-1; cdr3_nt: TGTGCCACCAGTGATGGGCAGGGGGCCAATGAGCAGTTCTTC; cdr3_aa: CATSDGQGANEQFF
clone_size: few; d_call: NA; v_call: TRBV6-6; j_call: TRBJ1-4; cdr3_nt: TGTGCCAGCAGTTATTGGGAGGTCGATGAAAAACTGTTTTTT; cdr3_aa: CASSYWEVDEKLFF
clone_size: NA; d_call: TRBD1; v_call: TRBV3-1/TRBV3-2; j_call: TRBJ2-2; cdr3_nt: TGTGCCAGCAGCCCCGGACAGGGTCGATCCGGGGAGCTGTTTTTT; cdr3_aa: CASSPGQGRSGELFF
clone_size: NA; d_call: NA; v_call: TRBV2; j_call: TRBJ1-1; cdr3_nt: TGTGCCAGCTCTATTACAGAATTCGGCACTGAAGCTTTCTTT; cdr3_aa: CASSITEFGTEAFF
clone_size: NA; d_call: NA; v_call: TRBV5-1; j_call: TRBJ2-1; cdr3_nt: TGCGCCAGCGGAGCGGGGACACCCTCCTACAATGAGCAGTTCTTC; cdr3_aa: CASGAGTPSYNEQFF
clone_size: NA; d_call: TRBD1; v_call: TRBV9; j_call: TRBJ2-2; cdr3_nt: TGTGCCAGCAGCGCGGGACAGGGGGTGACGAACACCGGGGAGCTGTTTTTT; cdr3_aa: CASSAGQGVTNTGELFF
clone_size: NA; d_call: TRBD2; v_call: TRBV7-2; j_call: TRBJ2-1; cdr3_nt: TGTGCCAGCAGCTTAATGGCTAGCGGGGGGATGGGGTCCTACAATGAGCAGTTCTTC; cdr3_aa: CASSLMASGGMGSYNEQFF
clone_size: once; d_call: NA; v_call: TRBV15; j_call: TRBJ1-5; cdr3_nt: TGTGCCACCAGCGGATCGACGCCGGGGGTCAATCAGCCCCAGCATTTT; cdr3_aa: CATSGSTPGVNQPQHF
clone_size: NA; d_call: TRBD1; v_call: TRBV9; j_call: TRBJ1-4; cdr3_nt: TGTGCCAGCAGCGTAGACCAGGGGGCAACTAATGAAAAACTGTTTTTT; cdr3_aa: CASSVDQGATNEKLFF
clone_size: NA; d_call: TRBD1; v_call: TRBV12-5; j_call: TRBJ1-6; cdr3_nt: TGTGCTAGTGGTTTGGGGGACAGAAATTCACCCCTCCACTTT; cdr3_aa: CASGLGDRNSPLHF
clone_size: NA; d_call: NA; v_call: TRBV6-5; j_call: TRBJ1-2; cdr3_nt: TGTGCCAGCAGTTACGACACAGGGAATTACTATGGCTACACCTTC; cdr3_aa: CASSYDTGNYYGYTF
clone_size: NA; d_call: NA; v_call: TRBV2; j_call: TRBJ1-1; cdr3_nt: TGTGCCAGCAGTGAGGTTGGCATTGCCACTGAAGCTTTCTTT; cdr3_aa: CASSEVGIATEAFF
clone_size: NA; d_call: TRBD1; v_call: TRBV7-9; j_call: TRBJ2-2; cdr3_nt: TGTGCCAGCAGCCGATGGACAGGGGTGGCCGGGGAGCTGTTTTTT; cdr3_aa: CASSRWTGVAGELFF
clone_size: NA; d_call: NA; v_call: TRBV6-1; j_call: TRBJ1-5; cdr3_nt: TGTGCCAGCAGTGAAAGGGAGTATTGGGTTTCTCAGCCCCAGCATTTT; cdr3_aa: CASSEREYWVSQPQHF
clone_size: once; d_call: NA; v_call: TRBV5-7; j_call: TRBJ1-1; cdr3_nt: TGTGCCAGCAGCTTGGGGCAGGGCGGTGAAGCTTTCTTT; cdr3_aa: CASSLGQGGEAFF
clone_size: NA; d_call: TRBD1; v_call: TRBV30; j_call: TRBJ2-2; cdr3_nt: TGTGCCTGGAGTCTCTCCATATTCTTCAGGGGGTCCAACACCGGGGAGCTGTTTTTT; cdr3_aa: CAWSLSIFFRGSNTGELFF